Following are 3 T cell receptor beta chains from one sample sequenced in a study of blood T cell repertoires in COVID-19. Measured with immunoSEQ multiplex PCR; TCRdb has only the in-frame clones, and not every one. The sample holds roughly 200,000 clones; around 81% are singletons and the top ten take approximately 4.8%. The sample consisted of peripheral blood. Source of these receptors: a man in his forties or fifties with active or convalescent COVID-19.

The chain is built from TRBV6-4 and TRBJ2-3; 8 nucleotides align to TRBD1. Germline V gene lookup returns CDR1 MRHNA and CDR2 SNTAGT. The length of the CDR3 is 16 residues. Losses at the gene ends were 6 bases for V and 4 bases for J; bases not matched to a gene: 12. The CDR3, as DNA: TGTGCCAGCAGGCGGGCAGGGGGCACTGGACCAGATACGCAGTATTTT. Translated, it gives CASRRAGGTGPDTQYF.

J is TRBJ2-3 and V is TRBV4-2; D is perhaps TRBD1 (5 bases). Looked up from germline, CDR1 is LGHNA and CDR2 is YNFKEQ. The V end was cut by 3 bases, the J end by 7 bases, with 17 bases between. The CDR3 spans 15 residues. This CDR3 is CASSQSQDKEHTQYF. As DNA, the CDR3 is TGTGCCAGCAGCCAGTCACAGGACAAGGAGCATACGCAGTATTTT.

The chain joins TRBV9 to TRBJ1-4; 9 nucleotides agree with TRBD1. In germline, CDR1 is SGDLS, CDR2 YYNGEE. The CDR3 is 15 residues long. Losses at the gene ends were 4 bases for V and 7 bases for J; bases not matched to a gene: 8. CDR3 DNA sequence: TGTGCCAGCAGCCCGGACAGGGGCCCAGGTGAAAAACTGTTTTTT. It translates to CASSPDRGPGEKLFF.